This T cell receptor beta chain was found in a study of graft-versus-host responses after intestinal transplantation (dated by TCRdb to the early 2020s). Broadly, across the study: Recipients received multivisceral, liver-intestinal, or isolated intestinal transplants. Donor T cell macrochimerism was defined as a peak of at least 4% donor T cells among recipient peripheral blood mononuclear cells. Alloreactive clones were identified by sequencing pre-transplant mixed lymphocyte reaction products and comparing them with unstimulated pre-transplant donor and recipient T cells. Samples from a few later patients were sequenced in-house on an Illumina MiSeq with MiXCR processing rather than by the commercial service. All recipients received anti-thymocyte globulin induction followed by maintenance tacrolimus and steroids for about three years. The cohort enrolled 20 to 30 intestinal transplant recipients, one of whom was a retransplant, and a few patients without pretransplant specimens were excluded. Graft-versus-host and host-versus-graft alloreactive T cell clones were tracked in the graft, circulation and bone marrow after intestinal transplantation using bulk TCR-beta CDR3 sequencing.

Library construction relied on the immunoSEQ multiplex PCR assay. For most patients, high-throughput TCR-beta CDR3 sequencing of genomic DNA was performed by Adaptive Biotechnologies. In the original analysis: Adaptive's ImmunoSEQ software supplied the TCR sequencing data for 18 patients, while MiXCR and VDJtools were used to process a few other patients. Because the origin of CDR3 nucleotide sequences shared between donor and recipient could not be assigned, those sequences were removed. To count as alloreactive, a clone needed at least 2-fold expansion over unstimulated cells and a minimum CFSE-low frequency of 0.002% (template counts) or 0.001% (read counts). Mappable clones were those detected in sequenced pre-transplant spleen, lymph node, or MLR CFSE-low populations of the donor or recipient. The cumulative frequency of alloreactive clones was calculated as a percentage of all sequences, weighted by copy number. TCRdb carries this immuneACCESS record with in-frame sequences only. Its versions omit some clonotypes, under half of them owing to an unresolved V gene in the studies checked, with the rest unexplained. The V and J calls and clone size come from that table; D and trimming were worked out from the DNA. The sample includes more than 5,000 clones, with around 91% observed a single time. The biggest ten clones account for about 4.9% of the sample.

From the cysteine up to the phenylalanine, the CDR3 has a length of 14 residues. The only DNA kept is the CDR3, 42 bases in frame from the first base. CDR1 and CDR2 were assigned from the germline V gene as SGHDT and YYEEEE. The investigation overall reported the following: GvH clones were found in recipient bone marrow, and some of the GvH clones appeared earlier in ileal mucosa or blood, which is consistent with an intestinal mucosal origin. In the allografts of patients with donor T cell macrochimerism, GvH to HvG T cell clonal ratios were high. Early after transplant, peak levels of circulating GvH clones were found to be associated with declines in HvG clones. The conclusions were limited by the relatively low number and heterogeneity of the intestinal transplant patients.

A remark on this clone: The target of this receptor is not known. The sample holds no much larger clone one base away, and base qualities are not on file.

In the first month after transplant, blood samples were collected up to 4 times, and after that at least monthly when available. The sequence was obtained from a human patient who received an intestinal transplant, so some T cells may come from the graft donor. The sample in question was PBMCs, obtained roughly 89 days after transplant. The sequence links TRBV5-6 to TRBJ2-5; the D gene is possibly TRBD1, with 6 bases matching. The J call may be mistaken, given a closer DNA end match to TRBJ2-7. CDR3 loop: CASSLVGARGEQYF. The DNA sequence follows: TGTGCCAGCAGCTTGGTGGGGGCGAGGGGCGAGCAGTACTTC.